The sequence of this T cell receptor (beta chain) was determined in a study of CD8+ T cells in alopecia areata (dated by TCRdb to 2016 to 2018). Concerning the study at large: The treated patients, all with moderate-to-severe alopecia areata, were enrolled in an open-label pilot trial of oral tofacitinib given at 5 to 10 mg twice daily. Patients received tofacitinib for 6 to 18 months and were then followed off drug for 6 months to check for delayed response and recurrence. The study used high-throughput TCRbeta sequencing to examine T cell clonal expansion in alopecia areata, in both the C3H/HeJ mouse model and human patients. On the human side, TCRbeta sequencing was run on scalp tissue and on sorted CD4+ and CD8+ peripheral blood T cells from healthy controls and from alopecia areata patients with either patchy or totalis/universalis disease. Biopsies were taken from tofacitinib-treated patients at baseline and at 4 and 24 weeks of treatment, and a later scalp biopsy was taken in several of the tofacitinib-treated patients. Scalp clonality was compared across normal scalp (n=4), patchy alopecia areata scalp (n=8), and alopecia totalis/universalis scalp (n=8). RNA was obtained with the PAXgene miRNA kit for fixed scalp, the miRNeasy kit for PBMCs, and the RNeasy kit for mouse skin. TCRbeta CDR3 regions were amplified by immunoSEQ multiplex PCR with 35 Vbeta forward and 13 Jbeta reverse primers.

Germline trimming: 1 base from V, 5 bases from J; junction bases outside gene matches: 7. The germline V gene (reference sequence) sets CDR1 to SEHNR and CDR2 to FQNEAQ. The cysteine opens and the phenylalanine closes a CDR3 of 15 amino acids. CDR3 DNA is the only sequence kept; it has 45 bases, read in frame from the first base. Notes on this clone: The clone's antigen remains unknown. One base away there is no much larger clone; base qualities are not given.

General findings and caveats noted by the study authors: Scalp TCR repertoire analysis is complicated because resident alphabeta T cells in normal human skin are also sequenced, whereas mouse skin is dominated by gammadelta T cells. Compared with normal scalp, lesional scalp had higher clonality and more expanded CD8+ clones, particularly in alopecia totalis/universalis, a pattern that suggests antigenic drive. Shared TCR sequences between patients were less evident than in mice, which may be partly attributable to HLA diversity in the patient population.

Libraries were built with the immunoSEQ multiplex PCR assay. To provide template for TCR sequencing, every sample had RNA extracted and reverse transcribed into cDNA. First-strand cDNA was synthesized with SuperScript III using a 2:1 mix of oligo-dT and random hexamers. A synthetic immune receptor repertoire was used to assess amplification bias, and residual bias was removed computationally. In the paper's pipeline: Raw reads were preprocessed to remove errors, and CDR3 was defined by IMGT conventions from the conserved cysteine to phenylalanine. To get clonality, Shannon entropy was normalized by log2 of the number of productive unique TCRs and the result was subtracted from 1. CD4 or CD8 identity of scalp clones was inferred by cross-referencing scalp TCRbeta sequences with sorted blood CD4 and CD8 repertoires. Held by TCRdb, this immuneACCESS table contains in-frame sequences only and omits some clones. Under half of the omission traces to an unresolved V gene where checked; the cause of the rest is unknown. Clone size and the V and J calls come from that table; the DNA yielded D and trimming. The sample contains about 150,000 clones, over 80% of them found a single time. The biggest ten clones account for roughly 15% of the sample.

This specimen's time point label, per the study, means: baseline before oral tofacitinib. From alopecia areata patients, peripheral blood was collected along with lesional scalp punch biopsies. PBMCs were isolated by density centrifugation and stained for CD3, CD4 and CD8, and CD4+ and CD8+ T cells were sorted on a FACSAria. The clonotype comes from a human donor with alopecia areata. The chain uses TRBV7-9 and TRBJ1-1, and 7 bases in between align with TRBD1. Material: CD8+ T cells sorted from blood, obtained at week 0. CDR3 protein: CASSLVGTDSTEAFF. The nucleotide sequence is given as TGTGCCAGCAGCTTAGTAGGGACAGATTCAACTGAAGCTTTCTTT.